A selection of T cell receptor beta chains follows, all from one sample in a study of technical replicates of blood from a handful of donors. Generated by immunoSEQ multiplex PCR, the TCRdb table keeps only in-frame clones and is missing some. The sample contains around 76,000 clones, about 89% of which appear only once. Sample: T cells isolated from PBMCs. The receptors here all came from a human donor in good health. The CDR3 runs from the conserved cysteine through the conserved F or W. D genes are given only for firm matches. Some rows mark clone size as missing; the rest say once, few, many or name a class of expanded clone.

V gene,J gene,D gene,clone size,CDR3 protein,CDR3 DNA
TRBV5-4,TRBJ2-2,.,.,CASSLGQYTGELFF,TGTGCCAGCAGCTTGGGACAATACACCGGGGAGCTGTTTTTT
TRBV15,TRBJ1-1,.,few,CATSSYGGMNTEAFF,TGTGCCACCAGCAGTTACGGGGGAATGAACACTGAAGCTTTCTTT
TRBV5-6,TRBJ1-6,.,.,CASSSDSLNSPLHF,TGTGCCAGCAGCTCGGACAGTCTTAATTCACCCCTCCACTTT
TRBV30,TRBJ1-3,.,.,CAWSPSGFTFSGNTIYF,TGTGCCTGGAGTCCCAGCGGGTTCACCTTCTCTGGAAACACCATATATTTT
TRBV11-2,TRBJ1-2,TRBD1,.,CASRRPGTGEAYGYTF,TGTGCCAGCAGACGTCCCGGGACAGGGGAGGCGTATGGCTACACCTTC
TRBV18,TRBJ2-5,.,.,CASSATGQGETQYF,TGTGCCAGCTCAGCGACAGGCCAGGGGGAGACCCAGTACTTC
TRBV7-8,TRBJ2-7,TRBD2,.,CASSVSTSGGEQYF,TGTGCCAGCAGCGTATCGACTAGCGGGGGCGAGCAGTACTTC
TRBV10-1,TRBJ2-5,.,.,CASSLIRLAVHQETQYF,TGCGCCAGCAGTCTAATTCGGCTAGCAGTTCACCAAGAGACCCAGTACTTC
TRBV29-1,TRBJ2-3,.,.,CSFLRGGGTDTQYF,TGCAGTTTTCTCAGGGGTGGGGGCACAGATACGCAGTATTTT
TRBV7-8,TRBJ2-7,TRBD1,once,CASSLGRGQVEQYF,TGTGCCAGCAGCTTAGGCAGGGGGCAAGTTGAGCAGTACTTC
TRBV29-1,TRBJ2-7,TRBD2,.,CSVGPGTSGRYEQYF,TGCAGCGTTGGCCCCGGGACTAGCGGGAGGTATGAGCAGTACTTC
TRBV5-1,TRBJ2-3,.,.,CASSLQEGSDTQYF,TGCGCCAGCAGCTTACAGGAGGGGTCAGATACGCAGTATTTT
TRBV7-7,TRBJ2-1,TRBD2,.,CASSLAGLADEQFF,TGTGCCAGCAGCTTAGCAGGACTAGCGGATGAGCAGTTCTTC
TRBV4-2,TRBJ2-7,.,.,CASSQEIATHYEQYF,TGTGCCAGCAGCCAAGAGATAGCGACCCACTACGAGCAGTACTTC
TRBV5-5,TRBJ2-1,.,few,CASSLDRVSSYNEQFF,TGTGCCAGCAGCTTGGATCGCGTTTCCTCCTACAATGAGCAGTTCTTC
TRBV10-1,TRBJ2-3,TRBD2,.,CASSGTSGTDTQYF,TGCGCCAGCAGTGGGACTAGCGGCACAGATACGCAGTATTTT
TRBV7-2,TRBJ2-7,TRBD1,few,CASSWDRGSSYEQYF,TGTGCCAGCAGCTGGGACAGGGGGAGCTCCTACGAGCAGTACTTC
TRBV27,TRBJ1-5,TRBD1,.,CASSPRPTDRGPQPQHF,TGTGCCAGCAGTCCCCGACCGACGGACAGGGGGCCTCAGCCCCAGCATTTT
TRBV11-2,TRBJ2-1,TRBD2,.,CASSPYSGGSYNEQFF,TGTGCCAGCAGCCCTTATAGCGGGGGCTCCTACAATGAGCAGTTCTTC
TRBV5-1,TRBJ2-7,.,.,CASSPTGISYEQYF,TGCGCCAGCAGTCCGACAGGAATCTCCTACGAGCAGTACTTC
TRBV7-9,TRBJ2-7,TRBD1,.,CASSSLDRPYEQYF,TGTGCCAGCAGCTCCTTGGACAGGCCCTACGAGCAGTACTTC
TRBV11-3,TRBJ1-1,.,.,CASSLGRGNTEAFF,TGTGCCAGCAGCTTAGGACGGGGGAACACTGAAGCTTTCTTT
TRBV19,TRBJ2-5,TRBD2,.,CASSILPVRLAGVPETQYF,TGTGCCAGTAGTATCCTCCCCGTGCGTCTAGCGGGAGTTCCAGAGACCCAGTACTTC
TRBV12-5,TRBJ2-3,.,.,CASGLVTLLGGIDTQYF,TGTGCTAGTGGTTTGGTCACCCTGCTGGGGGGAATTGATACGCAGTATTTT
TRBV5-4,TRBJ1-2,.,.,CASSLVQGNYGYTF,TGTGCCAGCAGCTTGGTCCAGGGTAACTATGGCTACACCTTC
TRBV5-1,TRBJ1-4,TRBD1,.,CASSLTGGDRLFF,TGCGCCAGCAGCTTGACAGGGGGTGACAGGCTGTTTTTT
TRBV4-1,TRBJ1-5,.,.,CASSQVAVGNQPQHF,TGCGCCAGCAGCCAAGTGGCGGTGGGCAATCAGCCCCAGCATTTT
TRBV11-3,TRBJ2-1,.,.,CASSQQGSGYNEQFF,TGTGCCAGCAGTCAACAGGGTTCCGGCTACAATGAGCAGTTCTTC
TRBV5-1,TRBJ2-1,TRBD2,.,CASKTGTSEYNEQFF,TGCGCCAGCAAGACCGGGACTAGCGAGTACAATGAGCAGTTCTTC
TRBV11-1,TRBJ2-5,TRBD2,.,CASSLGWAGETPKTQYF,TGTGCCAGCAGCCTCGGGTGGGCGGGGGAGACTCCGAAGACCCAGTACTTC
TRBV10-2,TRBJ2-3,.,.,CASSGGPGSQYF,TGCGCCAGCAGTGGGGGCCCGGGTTCGCAGTATTTT
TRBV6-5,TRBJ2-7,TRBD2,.,CASRKGTSDTYEQYF,TGTGCCAGCAGAAAAGGGACTAGCGATACCTACGAGCAGTACTTC
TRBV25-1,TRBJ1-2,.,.,CASSVSLNYGYTF,TGTGCCAGCAGTGTTAGCCTAAACTATGGCTACACCTTC
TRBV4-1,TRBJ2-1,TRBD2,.,CASSGLGFQEQFF,TGCGCCAGCAGCGGACTAGGATTCCAAGAGCAGTTCTTC
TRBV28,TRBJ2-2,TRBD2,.,CASKRFTLRGGRKNGELFF,TGTGCCAGCAAACGATTCACGCTCCGGGGCGGGAGAAAGAACGGGGAGCTGTTTTTT
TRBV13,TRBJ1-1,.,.,CASIRSTANTEAFF,TGTGCCAGCATCCGATCGACAGCGAACACTGAAGCTTTCTTT
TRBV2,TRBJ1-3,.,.,CASKMAPGNTIYF,TGTGCCAGCAAGATGGCTCCTGGAAACACCATATATTTT
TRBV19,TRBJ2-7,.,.,CASSISPLSYEQYF,TGTGCCAGTAGTATTAGCCCGCTATCCTACGAGCAGTACTTC
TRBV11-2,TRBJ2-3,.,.,CASSLNPGGRPDTQYF,TGTGCCAGCAGCTTAAATCCGGGGGGCCGTCCAGATACGCAGTATTTT
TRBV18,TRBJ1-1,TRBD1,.,CASSLPGQGVSFF,TGTGCCAGCTCACTGCCGGGACAGGGTGTTTCTTTCTTT
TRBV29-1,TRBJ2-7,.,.,CSVEISQRSRSYEQYF,TGCAGCGTTGAAATTTCGCAGCGGAGTCGCTCCTACGAGCAGTACTTC
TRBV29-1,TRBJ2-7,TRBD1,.,CSVGTGEGYEQYF,TGCAGCGTTGGGACAGGGGAAGGCTACGAGCAGTACTTC
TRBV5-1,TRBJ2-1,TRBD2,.,CASRDVAGEAYNEQFF,TGCGCCAGCAGGGACGTAGCGGGAGAGGCCTACAATGAGCAGTTCTTC
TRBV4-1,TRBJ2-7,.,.,CASSHPGQWGYEQYF,TGCGCCAGCAGCCATCCCGGACAGTGGGGATACGAGCAGTACTTC
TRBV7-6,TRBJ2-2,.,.,CASSLTRGNTGELFF,TGTGCCAGCAGCTTAACCCGAGGGAACACCGGGGAGCTGTTTTTT
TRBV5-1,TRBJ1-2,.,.,CASSTGGNYGYTF,TGCGCCAGCAGTACAGGCGGTAACTATGGCTACACCTTC
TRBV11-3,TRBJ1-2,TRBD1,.,CASSSQGAAYGYTF,TGTGCCAGCAGCTCACAGGGGGCGGCCTATGGCTACACCTTC
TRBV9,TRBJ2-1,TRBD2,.,CASSVSGGANEQFF,TGTGCCAGCAGCGTCAGCGGGGGGGCGAATGAGCAGTTCTTC
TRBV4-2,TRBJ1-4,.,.,CASSQDTNRGEKLFF,TGTGCCAGCAGCCAAGACACCAACCGCGGCGAAAAACTGTTTTTT
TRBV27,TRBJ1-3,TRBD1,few,CASSFNRGSGNTIYF,TGTGCCAGCAGTTTTAACAGGGGTTCGGGAAACACCATATATTTT
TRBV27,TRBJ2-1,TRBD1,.,CASGTGQGGSYEQFF,TGTGCCAGCGGAACGGGACAGGGGGGTAGCTATGAGCAGTTCTTC
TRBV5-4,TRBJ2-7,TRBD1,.,CASSFDRGHSQYF,TGTGCCAGCAGCTTTGACAGGGGGCATTCACAGTACTTC
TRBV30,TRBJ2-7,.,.,CAWSSGYEQYF,TGTGCCTGGAGTTCGGGGTACGAGCAGTACTTC
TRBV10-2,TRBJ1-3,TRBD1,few,CASTRDSYSGNTIYF,TGCGCCAGCACTAGGGACAGTTACTCTGGAAACACCATATATTTT
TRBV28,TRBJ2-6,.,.,CASSSGERSGANVLTF,TGTGCCAGCTCGTCCGGGGAAAGGTCTGGGGCCAACGTCCTGACTTTC